These 20 T cell receptor beta chains came from one sample sequenced in a study of control samples from healthy donors and cancer patients. The method was immunoSEQ multiplex PCR; TCRdb's version includes in-frame clones alone and lacks a portion of them. The sample includes around 140,000 clones, 91% of them seen just once. The sequenced sample consisted of blood. The receptors were sampled from a man aged 25 to 45 in good health.

This clone was observed a single time. V and J are TRBV2 and TRBJ2-3; D is unclear. V was clipped by 2 bases and J by 1 base, with 7 bases between them. The CDR3 runs to 14 residues. In germline, CDR1 is SNHLY, CDR2 FYNNEI. The CDR3 DNA is TGTGCCAGCAGTGAAATTAGTGGCACAGATACGCAGTATTTT. As protein: CASSEISGTDTQYF. Filled out from reference TRBV2 and TRBJ2-3, the complete variable domain reads EPEVTQTPSHQVTQMGQEVILRCVPISNHLYFYWYRQILGQKVEFLVSFYNNEISEKSEIFDDQFSVERPDGSNFTLKIRSTKLEDSAMYFCASSEISGTDTQYFGPGTRLTVL.

The chain has TRBV2 and TRBJ1-1; D is perhaps TRBD1 (6 bases). The V gene's germline CDR1 is SNHLY and CDR2 FYNNEI. The CDR3 is made up of 15 amino acids. V was cut by 9 bases and J by 1 base, with 18 bases left in between. The chain's CDR3 is CARQRAGAENTEAFF. Here the CDR3 DNA reads TGTGCCAGACAGAGGGCAGGGGCAGAGAACACTGAAGCTTTCTTT.

J is TRBJ2-7 and V is TRBV9, with D hard to call. V lost 1 base to trimming and J lost 5 bases, with 13 bases between them. Germline CDR1 SGDLS, CDR2 YYNGEE. The CDR3 is 14 residues long. The CDR3 DNA reads as TGTGCCAGCAGCGTAAAGGGATTCGCGGACGAGCAGTACTTC. Its translation is CASSVKGFADEQYF. The whole variable domain, filled in from reference TRBV9 and TRBJ2-7, reads DSGVTQTPKHLITATGQRVTLRCSPRSGDLSVYWYQQSLDQGLQFLIQYYNGEERAKGNILERFSAQQFPDLHSELNLSSLELGDSALYFCASSVKGFADEQYFGPGTRLTVT.

The genes are TRBV7-2 and TRBJ1-2; D is undetermined. Germline assignment: CDR1 SGHTA and CDR2 FQGNSA. With 1 base removed from V and 4 bases from J, the gap between germline ends came to 10 bases. The CDR3 consists of 14 residues. CDR3 in amino acids: CASSLGMGGYGYTF. For the CDR3, the DNA is TGTGCCAGCAGCTTAGGGATGGGCGGCTATGGCTACACCTTC.

This clone was detected once. The V gene is TRBV18, the J gene TRBJ1-3; TRBD1 matches 8 bases. This CDR3 comprises 16 residues. Germline V gene sequence: CDR1 KGHSH, CDR2 LQKENI. J lost 1 base, V lost 2 bases, and 4 bases had no gene match. Written as DNA, the CDR3 is TGTGCCAGCTCACCAAGTCGGACAGGGTCTGGAAACACCATATATTTT. Amino acids: CASSPSRTGSGNTIYF. The complete variable domain, with remaining parts taken from reference TRBV18 and TRBJ1-3, reads NAGVMQNPRHLVRRRGQEARLRCSPMKGHSHVYWYRQLPEEGLKFMVYLQKENIIDESGMPKERFSAEFPKEGPSILRIQQVVRGDSAAYFCASSPSRTGSGNTIYFGEGSWLTVV.

This sequence joins TRBV11-2 and TRBJ2-1; 7 positions agree with TRBD2. Trimming cost V 2 bases and J 4 bases; bases outside gene matches: 8. The CDR3 spans 16 residues. Per the germline V gene, CDR1 is SGHAT and CDR2 is FQNNGV. This CDR3 reads CASSLRSVGGYNEQFF. CDR3 DNA sequence: TGTGCCAGCAGCTTAAGGTCCGTGGGAGGGTACAATGAGCAGTTCTTC.

The chain joins TRBV11-2 to TRBJ1-2, with D hard to call. The germline V gene has CDR1 SGHAT and CDR2 FQNNGV. V was cut by 1 base and J by 8 bases, with 8 bases left in between. This CDR3 is 12 amino acids long. The CDR3 loop is CASSLGSDGYTF. The CDR3 bases are TGTGCCAGCAGCTTAGGTTCGGACGGCTACACCTTC.

The rearrangement uses TRBV7-6 and TRBJ2-3; 15 nucleotides align to TRBD2. The CDR3 runs to 19 residues. The trim removed 4 bases at V and 1 base at J, leaving 9 bases unmatched. Looked up from germline, CDR1 is SGHVS and CDR2 is FNYEAQ. CDR3 region: CASSSSGLAGGPGTDTQYF. Here the CDR3 DNA reads TGTGCCAGCAGCTCCTCCGGACTAGCGGGGGGGCCAGGCACAGATACGCAGTATTTT.

The V call is TRBV27, the J call TRBJ2-3, with 8 bases matching TRBD2. CDR1 and CDR2 from the germline V gene are MNHEY and SMNVEV (reference sequence). CDR3 size: 15 residues. The trim removed 2 bases at V and 3 bases at J, leaving 4 bases unmatched. CDR3 sequence (DNA): TGTGCCAGCAGTTTAACGGGGGGGCCGACAGATACGCAGTATTTT. Its translation: CASSLTGGPTDTQYF.

The chain joins TRBV19 to TRBJ2-1, with 9 bases aligning to TRBD1. The J segment lost 9 bases and the V segment lost 3 bases, leaving 12 bases of the junction unmatched. The CDR3 has 16 residues. Germline V gene lookup returns CDR1 LNHDA and CDR2 SQIVND (reference sequence). In DNA form, the CDR3 reads TGTGCCAGTAGTATCGGCGAACAGGGGGCTGGGACTGAGCAGTTCTTC. It yields the protein CASSIGEQGAGTEQFF. The whole variable domain, filled in from reference TRBV19 and TRBJ2-1, reads DGGITQSPKYLFRKEGQNVTLSCEQNLNHDAMYWYRQDPGQGLRLIYYSQIVNDFQKGDIAEGYSVSREKKESFPLTVTSAQKNPTAFYLCASSIGEQGAGTEQFFGPGTRLTVL.

The chain links TRBV19 to TRBJ1-3; 7 bases are a match to TRBD1. The CDR3 length is 15 residues. CDR1 and CDR2 (germline): LNHDA, SQIVND (reference sequence). V was clipped by 6 bases and J by 4 bases; unmatched bases: 9. The CDR3 loop reads CASRLQGFPGNTIYF. The CDR3 DNA reads TGTGCCAGTAGGTTACAGGGGTTTCCAGGAAACACCATATATTTT.

The genes are TRBV2 and TRBJ1-2; D is perhaps TRBD1 (6 bases). Per germline, CDR1 SNHLY and CDR2 FYNNEI. Trimming left V 11 bases short and J 6 bases short, with 19 bases between. This CDR3 has 13 amino acids. The CDR3 coding sequence is TGTGCCTCCCCCCGCGAGGGGGGGGATGGCTACACCTTC. This translates into CASPREGGDGYTF.

This rearrangement joins TRBV14 to TRBJ1-6; the D is unclear. Germline assignment: CDR1 SGHDN and CDR2 FVKESK. The CDR3 length is 15 residues. V was shortened by 1 base and J by 7 bases, with 11 bases between the two germline ends. The CDR3, as DNA: TGTGCCAGCAGCCAAGGGGTACGACTAAATTCACCCCTCCACTTT. It is translated as CASSQGVRLNSPLHF.

The rearrangement joins TRBV30 to TRBJ2-7; TRBD2 might be the D (6 bases). V dropped 5 bases and J dropped 7 bases, with 18 bases sitting between them. Looked up from germline, CDR1 is GTSNPN and CDR2 is SVGIG (reference sequence). The CDR3 contains 13 residues. Here the CDR3 DNA reads TGTGCCTGGTCGGGACTGAGGTACGAAGAGCAGTACTTC. Translating it yields CAWSGLRYEEQYF.

This chain joins TRBV5-6 and TRBJ2-7; the match to TRBD2 covers 8 bases. J was trimmed by 6 bases and V by 4 bases; bases with no gene match: 6. The CDR3 is 13 amino acids. CDR1 and CDR2 from the germline V gene are SGHDT and YYEEEE. The CDR3 DNA reads TGTGCCAGCAGCGTTACTACTAGCGGCGAGCAGTACTTC. Translation gives CASSVTTSGEQYF.

The rearrangement links TRBV5-6 to TRBJ1-2; 7 bases map to TRBD1. The trim removed 5 bases at V and 2 bases at J, leaving 6 bases unmatched. The CDR3 consists of 14 residues. Germline V lookup: CDR1 SGHDT, CDR2 YYEEEE. The CDR3 coding sequence is TGTGCCAGCAGACGGGACAGTCGAAACTATGGCTACACCTTC. Translating it yields CASRRDSRNYGYTF.

This clone was counted once. J is TRBJ2-7 and V is TRBV30; 7 positions match TRBD1. With 1 base clipped from V and 0 bases from J, the junction kept 3 bases outside the gene matches. The CDR3 has 14 residues. The germline CDR1 and CDR2 sequences are GTSNPN and SVGIG (reference sequence). The CDR3, as DNA: TGTGCCTGGAGTGAGACAGGGAGCTCCTACGAGCAGTACTTC. This codes for CAWSETGSSYEQYF.

The rearrangement uses TRBV28 and TRBJ1-5; the D gene is possibly TRBD1 (5 bases). This CDR3 contains 14 residues. Trimming removed 8 bases at V and 0 bases at J, with 11 bases between. Germline CDR1 reads MDHEN; CDR2 reads SYDVKM. CDR3 nucleotide sequence: TGTGCCAGCCAAGCCCAGGGTAGCAATCAGCCCCAGCATTTT. Translation: CASQAQGSNQPQHF.

The gene calls are TRBV5-4 and TRBJ1-1; 7 positions match TRBD1. This CDR3 is 17 amino acids long. Germline V CDR1 and CDR2: SGHNT, YYREEE (reference sequence). V gave up 2 bases and J gave up 0 bases; unmatched junction bases: 10. DNA for the CDR3: TGTGCCAGCAGCTTTATGACAGGGTCCTACATGAACACTGAAGCTTTCTTT. This codes for CASSFMTGSYMNTEAFF.

V gene TRBV6-5 combines with J gene TRBJ2-2; D possibly corresponds to TRBD1 (6 bases). V was cut by 9 bases and J by 7 bases, with 12 bases left in between. Germline loops: CDR1 MNHEY, CDR2 SVGAGI. CDR3 length: 12 amino acids. The CDR3 sequence is CASYRVDGELFF. CDR3 sequence (DNA): TGTGCCAGTTACAGGGTAGACGGGGAGCTGTTTTTT.